Shown below are 15 T cell receptor beta chains from a single sample sequenced in a study of CD8+ T cells in alopecia areata. In each case, RNA was isolated and then reverse transcribed into cDNA as the sequencing template. Using immunoSEQ multiplex PCR, the repertoire was profiled, and TCRdb retains in-frame clones only, with some absent. The sample lists some 130,000 clones, 58% occurring once. This specimen consisted of CD4+ T cells sorted from blood, obtained at week 0. The receptors here all came from a human donor with alopecia areata.

The genes are TRBV2 and TRBJ2-3; D is unresolved. The CDR3 runs 11 residues. CDR1 and CDR2 (germline): SNHLY, FYNNEI. Trimming stripped 11 bases from V and 4 bases from J, with 10 bases between. This chain's CDR3 is CAAAQSDTQYF. The CDR3 DNA follows: TGTGCCGCAGCCCAGTCAGATACGCAGTATTTT.

The chain recombines TRBV6-5 with TRBJ2-3; a possible D gene is TRBD1 (6 bases). The V end lost 2 bases, the J end lost 9 bases, and 15 bases lay between the germline ends. Germline-derived CDR1 and CDR2 are MNHEY and SVGAGI. The CDR3 is made up of 14 amino acids. CDR3 amino acids: CASSYREPRGTQYF. CDR3 sequence (DNA): TGTGCCAGCAGTTACCGCGAGCCCAGGGGCACGCAGTATTTT.

This clone has only a few counts. V gene TRBV7-2 combines with J gene TRBJ2-5; possibly TRBD1 for D (6 bases). V was pared by 1 base and J by 4 bases, with 13 bases between. CDR1 and CDR2 from the germline V gene are SGHTA and FQGNSA. The length of the CDR3 is 15 residues. For the CDR3, the DNA is TGTGCCAGCAGCTTAGGCACAGGGAACCGAGAGACCCAGTACTTC. It encodes CASSLGTGNRETQYF.

The V call is TRBV5-1, the J call TRBJ2-3; 15 positions match TRBD2. The germline CDR1 and CDR2 sequences are SGHRS and YFSETQ. This CDR3 has 17 amino acids. The V gene end was trimmed by 1 base and the J gene end by 4 bases; junction bases not matched to a gene: 4. DNA for the CDR3: TGCGCCAGCAGCTTGCGGACTAGCGGGGGGGCTGCAGATACGCAGTATTTT. It encodes CASSLRTSGGAADTQYF. Together with reference TRBV5-1 and TRBJ2-3, the CDR3 gives the full variable domain: KAGVTQTPRYLIKTRGQQVTLSCSPISGHRSVSWYQQTPGQGLQFLFEYFSETQRNKGNFPGRFSGRQFSNSRSEMNVSTLELGDSALYLCASSLRTSGGAADTQYFGPGTRLTVL.

The chain couples TRBV7-9 to TRBJ2-1, with a possible D match to TRBD2 (5 bases). Germline V lookup: CDR1 SEHNR, CDR2 FQNEAQ (reference sequence). Trimming cost V 4 bases and J 2 bases, with 12 bases left between them. The CDR3 spans 15 residues. CDR3 DNA: TGTGCCAGCAGCTCGTTGGACTTCCCCTACAATGAGCAGTTCTTC. Translating gives CASSSLDFPYNEQFF.

The V and J genes are TRBV5-1 and TRBJ2-1, with TRBD2 matching over 8 bases. The germline V gene has CDR1 SGHRS and CDR2 YFSETQ. V lost 0 bases, J lost 4 bases, and 3 bases stayed unmatched. The length of the CDR3 is 15 residues. This chain's CDR3 is CASSLVLAEYNEQFF. As DNA, the CDR3 is TGCGCCAGCAGCTTGGTACTAGCGGAATACAATGAGCAGTTCTTC.

The chain links TRBV30 to TRBJ2-3, with a tentative D call TRBD2 (7 bases). The ends were cut back, 2 bases at V and 2 bases at J, with 17 bases in the middle. CDR1 is GTSNPN, CDR2 SVGIG, per germline (reference sequence). The CDR3 length is 16 residues. The CDR3 region has the DNA TGTGCCTGGAGTAGCGGGGCAGGGGTCATCACAGATACGCAGTATTTT. Residues: CAWSSGAGVITDTQYF.

The chain joins TRBV7-7 to TRBJ1-5; 7 bases line up with TRBD1. Germline loops: CDR1 SSHAT, CDR2 FNYEAQ (reference sequence). The ends lost 8 bases at V and 4 bases at J; junction bases unmatched: 5. The CDR3 loop spans 13 amino acids. CDR3 DNA: TGTGCCAGCCAATGGACAGGAAATCAGCCCCAGCATTTT. Its protein is CASQWTGNQPQHF.

This clone was counted only a few times. This chain connects TRBV29-1 to TRBJ2-3, with D possibly matching TRBD1 (5 bases). V lost 7 bases to trimming and J lost 0 bases, with 17 bases between them. The germline V gene encodes CDR1 SQVTM and CDR2 ANQGSEA. The CDR3 extends over 15 amino acids. CDR3 bases: TGCAGCGGAGATGACAGATCCACTAGCACAGATACGCAGTATTTT. This encodes CSGDDRSTSTDTQYF.

This clone was detected only a few times. This sequence joins TRBV4-1 and TRBJ1-5; no clear D gene. The CDR3 runs to 13 residues. Germline lookup yields CDR1 MGHRA and CDR2 YSYEKL. V was pared by 0 bases and J by 7 bases, with 7 bases between. CDR3 bases: TGCGCCAGCAGCCAAGATCTCCGACAGCCCCAGCATTTT. Residues: CASSQDLRQPQHF.

The J gene is TRBJ2-1, the V gene TRBV10-3; 10 bases are a match to TRBD2. Per the germline V gene, CDR1 is ENHRY and CDR2 is SYGVKD. This CDR3 is 15 amino acids long. V shed 4 bases and J 3 bases; nucleotides not matched to a gene: 3. In DNA form, the CDR3 reads TGTGCCATCAGTGGGACTAGCGGAGACTACAATGAGCAGTTCTTC. Residues: CAISGTSGDYNEQFF.

This clone was observed a few times. Written as DNA, the CDR3 is TGTGCCAGCAGTCCCTACCAAGCCCTTGGAGCTTTCTTT. It yields the protein CASSPYQALGAFF. The chain uses TRBV28 and TRBJ1-1; D unresolved. Germline-derived CDR1 and CDR2 are MDHEN and SYDVKM. The CDR3 totals 13 residues. Trimming took off 5 bases at V and 10 bases at J, with 17 bases between the two ends.

In DNA, the CDR3 is TGTGCCAGCATTCCCGGAAACACCGGGGAGCTGTTTTTT. Translating it yields CASIPGNTGELFF. The J gene is TRBJ2-2, the V gene TRBV7-9; the D is unclear. V lost 7 bases and J lost 2, with 8 bases in between. This CDR3 spans 13 amino acids. Per germline, CDR1 SEHNR and CDR2 FQNEAQ (reference sequence).

This rearrangement joins TRBV7-3 to TRBJ2-1; 13 nucleotides agree with TRBD2. V lost 5 bases and J lost 9; bases outside the gene matches: 13. This CDR3 has 17 residues. Germline assignment: CDR1 SGHTA and CDR2 FQGTGA. The CDR3 loop is CASSPNGGLAGVGEQFF. CDR3 bases: TGTGCCAGCAGCCCTAACGGAGGACTAGCGGGAGTGGGTGAGCAGTTCTTC.

This clone came up many times. The rearrangement links TRBV6-5 to TRBJ1-2; 10 bases match TRBD1. This CDR3 region has 15 residues. Germline V lookup: CDR1 MNHEY, CDR2 SVGAGI. With V trimmed by 6 bases and J by 7 bases, 11 bases remained unmatched. As DNA, the CDR3 is TGTGCCAGCAGCAATACGGCGGGACAGGGGTTTGGCTACACCTTC. Translating it yields CASSNTAGQGFGYTF.